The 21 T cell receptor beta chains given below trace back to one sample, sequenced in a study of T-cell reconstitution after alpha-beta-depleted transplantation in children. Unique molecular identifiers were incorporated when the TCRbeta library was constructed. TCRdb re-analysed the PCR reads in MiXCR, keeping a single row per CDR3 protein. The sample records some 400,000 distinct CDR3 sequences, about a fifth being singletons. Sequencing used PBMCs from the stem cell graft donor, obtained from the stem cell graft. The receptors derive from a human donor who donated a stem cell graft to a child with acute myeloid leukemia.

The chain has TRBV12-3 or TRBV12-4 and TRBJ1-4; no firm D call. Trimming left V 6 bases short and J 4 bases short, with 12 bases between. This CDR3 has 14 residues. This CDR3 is CASSKGRRNEKLFF. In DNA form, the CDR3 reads TGTGCCAGCAGCAAAGGACGGCGTAATGAAAAACTGTTTTTT.

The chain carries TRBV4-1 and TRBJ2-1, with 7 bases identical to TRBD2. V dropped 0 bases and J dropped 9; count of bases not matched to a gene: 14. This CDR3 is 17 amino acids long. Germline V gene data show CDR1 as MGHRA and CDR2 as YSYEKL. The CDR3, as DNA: TGCGCCAGCAGCCAAGATCTCAGCGATGCGGGAGCGGGTGAGCAGTTCTTC. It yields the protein CASSQDLSDAGAGEQFF.

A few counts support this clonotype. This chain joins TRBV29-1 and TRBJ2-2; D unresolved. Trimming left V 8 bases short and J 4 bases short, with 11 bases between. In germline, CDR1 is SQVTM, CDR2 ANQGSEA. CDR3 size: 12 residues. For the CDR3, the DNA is TGCAGCTATGTAAGGCCCACCGGGGAGCTGTTTTTT. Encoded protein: CSYVRPTGELFF.

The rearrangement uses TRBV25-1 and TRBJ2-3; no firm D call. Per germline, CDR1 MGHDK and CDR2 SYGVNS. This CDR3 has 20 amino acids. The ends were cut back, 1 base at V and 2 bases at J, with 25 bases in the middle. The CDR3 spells CASSECGKAKELTYTDTQYF. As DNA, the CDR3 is TGTGCCAGCAGTGAATGCGGCAAGGCAAAGGAACTAACGTACACAGATACGCAGTATTTT.

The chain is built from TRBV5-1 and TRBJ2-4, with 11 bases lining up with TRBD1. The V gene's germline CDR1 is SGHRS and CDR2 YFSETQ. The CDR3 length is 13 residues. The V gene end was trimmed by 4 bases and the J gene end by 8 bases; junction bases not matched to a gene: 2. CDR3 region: CASSLGQGDIQYF. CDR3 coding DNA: TGCGCCAGCAGCCTGGGACAGGGGGACATTCAGTACTTC.

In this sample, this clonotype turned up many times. The CDR3 spells CASSQETVSYEQYF. In DNA form, the CDR3 reads TGCGCCAGCAGCCAAGAGACCGTCTCCTACGAGCAGTACTTC. The gene calls are TRBV4-1 and TRBJ2-7; D uncertain. V was cut by 0 bases and J by 0 bases, with 6 bases left in between. CDR3 size: 14 residues. Germline lookup yields CDR1 MGHRA and CDR2 YSYEKL.

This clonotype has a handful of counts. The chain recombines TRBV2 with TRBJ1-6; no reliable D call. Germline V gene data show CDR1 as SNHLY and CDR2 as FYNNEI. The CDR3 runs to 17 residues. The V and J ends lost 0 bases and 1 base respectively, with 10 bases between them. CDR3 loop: CASSEAGSSSYNSPLHF. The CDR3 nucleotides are TGTGCCAGCAGTGAAGCGGGTAGTAGTTCCTATAATTCACCCCTCCACTTT. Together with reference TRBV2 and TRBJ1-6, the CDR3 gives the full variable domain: EPEVTQTPSHQVTQMGQEVILRCVPISNHLYFYWYRQILGQKVEFLVSFYNNEISEKSEIFDDQFSVERPDGSNFTLKIRSTKLEDSAMYFCASSEAGSSSYNSPLHFGNGTRLTVT.

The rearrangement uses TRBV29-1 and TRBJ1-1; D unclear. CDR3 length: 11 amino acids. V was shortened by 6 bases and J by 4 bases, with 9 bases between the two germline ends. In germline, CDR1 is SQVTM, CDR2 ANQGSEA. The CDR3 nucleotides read TGCAGCGTAGAGGGTATCACTGAAGCTTTCTTT. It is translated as CSVEGITEAFF.

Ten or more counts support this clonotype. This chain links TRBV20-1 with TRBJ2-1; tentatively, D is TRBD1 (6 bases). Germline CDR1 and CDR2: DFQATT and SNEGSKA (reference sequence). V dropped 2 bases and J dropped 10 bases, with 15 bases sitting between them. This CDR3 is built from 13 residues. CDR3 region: CSARSSDSREQFF. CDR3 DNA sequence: TGCAGTGCTAGATCGTCGGACAGTCGGGAGCAGTTCTTC.

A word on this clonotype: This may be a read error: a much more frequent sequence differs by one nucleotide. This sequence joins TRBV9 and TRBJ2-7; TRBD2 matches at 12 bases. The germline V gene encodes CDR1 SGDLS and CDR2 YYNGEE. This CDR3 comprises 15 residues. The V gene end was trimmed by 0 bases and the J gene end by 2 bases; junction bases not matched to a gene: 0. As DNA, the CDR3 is TGTGCCAGCAGCGTAGGGACTAGCGGGACCTACGAGCAGTACTTC. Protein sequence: CASSVGTSGTYEQYF.

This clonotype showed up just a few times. In nucleotides, the CDR3 is TGTGCCACCAGTGCTCGGGGTGACCCCTCCTACGAGCAGTACTTC. Amino acids: CATSARGDPSYEQYF. V and J are TRBV24-1 and TRBJ2-7, with a possible D match to TRBD2 (5 bases). CDR3 length equals 15 residues. Per germline, CDR1 KGHDR and CDR2 SFDVKD. Between the trimmed V and J ends, which lost 5 bases and 0 bases, there was a span of 13 bases.

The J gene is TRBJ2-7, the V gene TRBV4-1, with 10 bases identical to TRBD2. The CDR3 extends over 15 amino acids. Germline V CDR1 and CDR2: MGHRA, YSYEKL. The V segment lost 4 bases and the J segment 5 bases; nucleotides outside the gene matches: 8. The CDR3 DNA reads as TGCGCCAGCAGCCTTTCTCCTAGCGGGGGAGACGAGCAGTACTTC. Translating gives CASSLSPSGGDEQYF.

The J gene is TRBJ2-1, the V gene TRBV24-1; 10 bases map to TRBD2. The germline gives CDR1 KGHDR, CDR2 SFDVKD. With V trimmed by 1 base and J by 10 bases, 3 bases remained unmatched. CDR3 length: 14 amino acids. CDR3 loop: CATSDLAGGGEQFF. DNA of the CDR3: TGTGCCACCAGTGATTTAGCGGGAGGGGGAGAGCAGTTCTTC.

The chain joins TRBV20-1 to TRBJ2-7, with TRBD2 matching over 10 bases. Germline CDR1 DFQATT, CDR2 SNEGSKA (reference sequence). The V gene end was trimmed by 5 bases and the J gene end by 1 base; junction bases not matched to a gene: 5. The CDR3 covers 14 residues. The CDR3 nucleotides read TGCAGTGCTGGGGGACTAGCGTTGTCCTACGAGCAGTACTTC. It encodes CSAGGLALSYEQYF.

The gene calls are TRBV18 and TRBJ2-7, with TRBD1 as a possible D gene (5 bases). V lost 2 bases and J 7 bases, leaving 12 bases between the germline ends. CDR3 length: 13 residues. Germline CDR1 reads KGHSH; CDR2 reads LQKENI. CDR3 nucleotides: TGTGCCAGCTCACCAGGCGCAGGGTTAGAGCAGTACTTC. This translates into CASSPGAGLEQYF.

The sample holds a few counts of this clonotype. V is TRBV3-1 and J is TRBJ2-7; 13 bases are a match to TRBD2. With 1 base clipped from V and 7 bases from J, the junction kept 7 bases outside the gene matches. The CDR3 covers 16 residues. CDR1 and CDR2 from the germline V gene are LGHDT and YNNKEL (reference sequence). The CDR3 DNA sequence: TGTGCCAGCAGCCAAGCTGGACTAGCGGGAGTAGGTGAGCAGTACTTC. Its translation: CASSQAGLAGVGEQYF.

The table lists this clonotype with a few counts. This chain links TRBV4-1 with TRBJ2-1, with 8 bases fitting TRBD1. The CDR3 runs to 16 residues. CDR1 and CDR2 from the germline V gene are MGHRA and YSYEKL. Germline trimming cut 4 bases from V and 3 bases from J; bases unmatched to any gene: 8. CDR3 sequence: CASSPVGQGFYNEQFF. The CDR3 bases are TGCGCCAGCAGCCCAGTAGGACAGGGCTTCTACAATGAGCAGTTCTTC.

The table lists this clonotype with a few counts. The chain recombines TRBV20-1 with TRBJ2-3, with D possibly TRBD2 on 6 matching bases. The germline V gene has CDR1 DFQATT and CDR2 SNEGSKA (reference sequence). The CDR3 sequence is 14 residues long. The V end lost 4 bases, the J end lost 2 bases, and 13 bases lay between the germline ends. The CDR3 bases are TGCAGTGCTAAGATGCTAGCGAACACAGATACGCAGTATTTT. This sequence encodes CSAKMLANTDTQYF.

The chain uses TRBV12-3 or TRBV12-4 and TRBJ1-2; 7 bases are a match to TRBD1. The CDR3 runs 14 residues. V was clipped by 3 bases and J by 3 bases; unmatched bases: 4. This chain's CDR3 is CASSLTGQDYGYTF. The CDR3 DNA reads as TGTGCCAGCAGTTTGACAGGGCAGGACTATGGCTACACCTTC.

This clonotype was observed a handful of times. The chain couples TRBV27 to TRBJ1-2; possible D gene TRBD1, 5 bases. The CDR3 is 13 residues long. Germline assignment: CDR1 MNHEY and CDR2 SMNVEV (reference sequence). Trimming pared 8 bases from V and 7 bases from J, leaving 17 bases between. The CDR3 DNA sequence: TGTGCCAGCGGAAGAAGGGGATTAGGTGGCTACACCTTC. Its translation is CASGRRGLGGYTF.

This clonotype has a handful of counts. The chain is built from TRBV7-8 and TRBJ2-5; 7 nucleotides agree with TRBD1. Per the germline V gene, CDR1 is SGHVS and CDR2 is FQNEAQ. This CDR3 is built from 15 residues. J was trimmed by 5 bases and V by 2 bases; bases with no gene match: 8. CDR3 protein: CASSLWARQGETQYF. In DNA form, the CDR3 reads TGTGCCAGCAGCTTATGGGCCCGACAGGGTGAGACCCAGTACTTC.